These 21 T cell receptor beta chains came from one sample sequenced in a study of post-analysis software for immune sequencing data. General study results and limits: In patients, five or six TRBV segments were more frequent than in controls, with TRBV5-6, TRBV5-1 and TRBV20-1 among them.

Unique-molecular-identifier-tagged TCR beta cDNA libraries were used. MiXCR, applied by TCRdb to the PCR reads, yields one record per CDR3 protein. The sample lists a few hundred thousand distinct CDR3 sequences, 34% occurring once. Antigen specificity for these receptors is unknown. Sequencing used blood. These receptors were obtained from a girl aged 2-17 years with multiple sclerosis.

The chain employs TRBV28 and TRBJ1-5; a weak D match, TRBD1 (6 bases). V was shortened by 3 bases and J by 5 bases, with 14 bases between the two germline ends. CDR3 length: 15 residues. From germline, CDR1 is MDHEN and CDR2 SYDVKM. In DNA form, the CDR3 reads TGTGCCAGCAGTTTGGGTGGGGGGGCTCATCAGCCCCAGCATTTT. Translation gives CASSLGGGAHQPQHF.

This clonotype was seen more than once but under ten times. The J gene is TRBJ2-6, the V gene TRBV29-1, with D unclear. V gave up 7 bases and J gave up 2 bases, with 6 bases separating them. This CDR3 has 12 residues. Germline CDR1 reads SQVTM; CDR2 reads ANQGSEA. CDR3 protein: CSAITGANVLTF. CDR3 DNA sequence: TGCAGCGCTATAACTGGGGCCAACGTCCTGACTTTC.

In this sample, this clonotype turned up once. The CDR3 nucleotides read TGTGCCACTGCCGGGACAGGTAACCAAGAGACCCAGTACTTC. Translation gives CATAGTGNQETQYF. This chain connects TRBV24-1 to TRBJ2-5; 8 bases match TRBD1. The CDR3 sequence is 14 residues long. V gave up 10 bases and J gave up 0 bases; unmatched junction bases: 6. Germline CDR1 KGHDR, CDR2 SFDVKD.

The V and J genes are TRBV20-1 and TRBJ2-3; 7 nucleotides agree with TRBD2. V trimming: 5 bases; J trimming: 2 bases; junction bases outside the gene matches: 13. The germline gives CDR1 DFQATT, CDR2 SNEGSKA (reference sequence). There are 16 residues in the CDR3. The CDR3 spells CSAGPGLPRNTDTQYF. The CDR3 DNA reads as TGCAGTGCTGGCCCGGGACTACCGAGGAACACAGATACGCAGTATTTT.

The gene calls are TRBV18 and TRBJ1-5; no clear D. Per germline, CDR1 KGHSH and CDR2 LQKENI. With 3 bases removed from V and 4 bases from J, the gap between germline ends came to 13 bases. There are 15 residues in the CDR3. DNA for the CDR3: TGTGCCAGCTCACCCGACCGGGCCCGTAATCAGCCCCAGCATTTT. It is translated as CASSPDRARNQPQHF.

This clonotype was observed a few times. The chain uses TRBV3-1 and TRBJ2-5, with D unresolved. The CDR3 consists of 13 residues. Per germline, CDR1 LGHDT and CDR2 YNNKEL (reference sequence). V shed 1 base and J shed 2 bases, with 5 bases lying between them. CDR3 loop: CASSQVVQETQYF. The CDR3 DNA is TGTGCCAGCAGCCAAGTTGTGCAAGAGACCCAGTACTTC.

This clonotype was observed a few times. The chain links TRBV29-1 to TRBJ1-1; no firm D call. The germline CDR1 and CDR2 sequences are SQVTM and ANQGSEA. V was shortened by 2 bases and J by 7 bases, with 8 bases between the two germline ends. CDR3 length: 11 residues. CDR3 amino acids: CSVEKGDEAFF. DNA for the CDR3: TGCAGCGTTGAAAAGGGAGATGAAGCTTTCTTT.

The sample holds a few counts of this clonotype. The chain is built from TRBV7-2 and TRBJ2-7; D remains ambiguous. Deletions cut 0 bases from V and 3 bases from J, with 6 bases between. The CDR3 loop spans 13 amino acids. Germline V lookup: CDR1 SGHTA, CDR2 FQGNSA. CDR3 in DNA: TGTGCCAGCAGCTTAGCACGGCACTACGAGCAGTACTTC. Residues: CASSLARHYEQYF.

This clonotype was detected a few times. The rearrangement uses TRBV10-3 and TRBJ2-1; 11 nucleotides line up with TRBD1. The ends lost 5 bases at V and 4 bases at J; junction bases unmatched: 4. The germline V gene encodes CDR1 ENHRY and CDR2 SYGVKD. The length of the CDR3 is 15 residues. Here the CDR3 DNA reads TGTGCCATCAGTTCGGGACAGGGGGAGTACAATGAGCAGTTCTTC. Protein product: CAISSGQGEYNEQFF.

J is TRBJ2-5 and V is TRBV12-3 or TRBV12-4; 7 bases align to TRBD2. The DNA end favors TRBJ2-7, so the J call may be wrong. The CDR3 consists of 15 residues. The CDR3 DNA is TGTGCCAGCAGCCAGACCCCCGGGAGGAATTACGAGCAGTACTTC. Translated: CASSQTPGRNYEQYF.

The rearrangement uses TRBV27 and TRBJ2-1; TRBD2 is a possible D gene (6 bases). CDR1 MNHEY and CDR2 SMNVEV come from the germline V gene (reference sequence). The CDR3 has 11 residues. V shed 6 bases and J shed 11 bases, with 11 bases lying between them. CDR3 region: CASSRGEKQFF. In DNA form, the CDR3 reads TGTGCCAGCAGCCGCGGGGAGAAGCAGTTCTTC.

The J gene is TRBJ2-7, the V gene TRBV6-1; the D call may be TRBD1 or TRBD2 (5 bases each). The CDR3 spans 16 residues. Between the trimmed V and J ends, which lost 3 bases and 3 bases, there was a span of 18 bases. Germline V gives CDR1 MNHNS, CDR2 SASEGT. As DNA, the CDR3 is TGTGCCAGCAGTGAGGGACCTCCACCCGTAGTCTACGAGCAGTACTTC. Amino acids: CASSEGPPPVVYEQYF.

The rearrangement joins TRBV29-1 to TRBJ2-5; maybe TRBD1 (5 bases). V shed 4 bases and J shed 5 bases, with 11 bases lying between them. CDR3 length: 12 residues. Germline V gives CDR1 SQVTM, CDR2 ANQGSEA. The CDR3 DNA is TGCAGCGTTGGGACACGAAGGGAGACCCAGTACTTC. Translation gives CSVGTRRETQYF.

The DNA for the CDR3 is TGTGCCAGCAACGGAGCGGGGGGTGCAGATACGCAGTATTTT. Encoded protein: CASNGAGGADTQYF. The chain joins TRBV6-2 or TRBV6-3 to TRBJ2-3; 9 positions agree with TRBD2. J gave up 4 bases and V 7 bases, and 6 bases lay outside the gene matches. The germline V gene encodes CDR1 MNHEY and CDR2 SVGEGT. The length of the CDR3 is 14 residues.

This clonotype was detected only a few times. The rearrangement joins TRBV10-3 to TRBJ2-7; 8 bases match TRBD1. Germline assignment: CDR1 ENHRY and CDR2 SYGVKD. The CDR3 spans 14 residues. The V and J ends lost 10 bases and 2 bases, in that order; junction bases with no gene match: 10. CDR3 sequence: CATTEDRGAYEQYF. Here the CDR3 DNA reads TGTGCCACCACAGAAGACAGGGGAGCCTACGAGCAGTACTTC.

This clonotype was detected many times. The chain combines TRBV4-2 with TRBJ2-6; the D gene is possibly TRBD2 (5 bases). The ends were cut back, 0 bases at V and 4 bases at J, with 10 bases in the middle. Germline assignment: CDR1 LGHNA and CDR2 YNFKEQ. The CDR3 length is 16 residues. The DNA for the CDR3 is TGTGCCAGCAGCCAAGATCGAGGGTCCGGGGCCAACGTCCTGACTTTC. Its translation is CASSQDRGSGANVLTF.

This clonotype occurred a few times. The chain has TRBV20-1 and TRBJ2-3; D gene uncertain. Germline-derived CDR1 and CDR2 are DFQATT and SNEGSKA (reference sequence). The length of the CDR3 is 13 residues. Trimming cost V 3 bases and J 3 bases, with 10 bases left between them. This CDR3 is CSARQRPTDTQYF. CDR3 nucleotide sequence: TGCAGTGCTAGGCAGAGACCGACAGATACGCAGTATTTT.

This clonotype has ten or more counts. The chain has TRBV6-6 and TRBJ2-5; D is uncertain. The CDR3 has 12 amino acids. Germline V gives CDR1 MNHNY, CDR2 SVGAGI (reference sequence). V gave up 4 bases and J gave up 5 bases, with 8 bases separating them. CDR3 bases: TGTGCCAGCAGTTTCGACGAGGAGACCCAGTACTTC. Amino acids: CASSFDEETQYF.

This clonotype was counted a few times. The rearrangement links TRBV10-1 to TRBJ1-5; possibly TRBD1 for D (5 bases). The germline gives CDR1 WNHNN, CDR2 SYGVQD (reference sequence). The length of the CDR3 is 13 residues. V lost 4 bases, J lost 7 bases, and 11 bases lay in between. CDR3 in DNA: TGCGCCAGCAGTGGATCAGGGAACCAGCCCCAGCATTTT. Amino acid sequence: CASSGSGNQPQHF.

V usage is TRBV5-1 and J usage is TRBJ1-2; 7 bases line up with TRBD1. Per the germline V gene, CDR1 is SGHRS and CDR2 is YFSETQ. V dropped 2 bases and J dropped 4; count of bases not matched to a gene: 8. There are 15 residues in the CDR3. The DNA of the CDR3 is TGCGCCAGCAGCTTCACCTCGGGACAGCTCTATGGCTACACCTTC. This gives the protein CASSFTSGQLYGYTF.

This clonotype has more than one count but fewer than ten. The rearrangement joins TRBV14 to TRBJ1-2; D is possibly TRBD1 (5 bases). Germline CDR1 is SGHDN and CDR2 is FVKESK. V lost 5 bases, J lost 2 bases, and 15 bases lay in between. This CDR3 region has 15 residues. CDR3 residues: CASSASQGANYGYTF. The CDR3 DNA follows: TGTGCCAGCAGCGCGAGCCAGGGTGCGAACTATGGCTACACCTTC.